This T cell receptor (beta chain) was found in a study of early T cells in non-severe SARS-CoV-2 infection. Individual cDNA molecules each received unique molecular identifiers attached to them. Each CDR3 protein gets one entry after TCRdb re-called the 5' RACE reads with MiXCR. Here the sample spans some 29,000 distinct CDR3 sequences, around 5.7% being singletons. Findings and caveats of the study: The study's VDJdb matching favored anti-spike CD8 responses and missed private and CD4 specificities.

This clonotype was detected ten times or more. Its matching antigen is unknown. The length of the CDR3 is 16 residues. V was clipped by 11 bases and J by 3 bases, with 20 bases between them. Germline loops: CDR1 MNHEY, CDR2 SVGAGI. The TCR sequence derives from an adult who was a healthcare worker with PCR-confirmed SARS-CoV-2 infection or an uninfected control (not recorded which). Material for sequencing was whole blood. The chain employs TRBV6-5 and TRBJ2-6, with D possibly matching TRBD1 (6 bases). CDR3 in DNA: TGTGCCGTTAAGAGGGGGTTGTTGGGTGGGGCCAACGTCCTGACTTTC. Amino acids: CAVKRGLLGGANVLTF.